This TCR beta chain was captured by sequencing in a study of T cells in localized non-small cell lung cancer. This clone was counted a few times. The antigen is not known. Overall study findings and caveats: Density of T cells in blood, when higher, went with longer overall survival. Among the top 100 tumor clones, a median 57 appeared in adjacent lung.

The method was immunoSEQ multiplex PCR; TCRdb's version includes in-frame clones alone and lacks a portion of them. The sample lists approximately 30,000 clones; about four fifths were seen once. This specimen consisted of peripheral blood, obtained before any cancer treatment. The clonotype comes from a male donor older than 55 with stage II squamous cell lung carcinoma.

The CDR3 sequence: CASSRAGQGGSYEQYF. As DNA, the CDR3 is TGCGCCAGCAGCCGGGCGGGACAGGGTGGCTCCTACGAGCAGTACTTC. The rearrangement links TRBV5-1 to TRBJ2-7; TRBD1 matches at 9 bases. Losses at the gene ends were 4 bases for V and 0 bases for J; bases not matched to a gene: 8. The CDR3 is 16 amino acids. Germline CDR1 and CDR2: SGHRS and YFSETQ.